This T cell receptor (beta chain) emerged from a study of cytomegalovirus exposure and HLA in healthy donors. In its sample, this clone was seen a few times. The primer mix had 60 Vbeta and 13 Jbeta primers. The repertoire was sequenced with immunoSEQ multiplex PCR; TCRdb's copy has only in-frame clones and lacks some. The data hold more than 130,000 clones, with 60% to 85% observed a single time. This CDR3 spans 18 amino acids. CDR1 WNHNN and CDR2 SYGVQD come from the germline V gene (reference sequence). The V segment lost 2 bases and the J segment 0 bases; nucleotides outside the gene matches: 8. This clonotype originated in a man between 18 and 35 years old in good health and CMV-seronegative. The sequencing sample was made of PBMCs. The chain has TRBV10-1 and TRBJ2-3, with TRBD2 identical over 10 bases. CDR3 region: CASSEDLAGVRSTDTQYF. In nucleotides, the CDR3 is TGCGCCAGCAGTGAGGATCTAGCGGGAGTTAGGAGCACAGATACGCAGTATTTT.